Below, 21 T cell receptor beta chains from the same sample are listed, as sequenced in a study of CD8+CD57+ T cells in acquired aplastic anemia. Investigators profiled TCR beta VDJ and CDR3 from genomic DNA template. Via MiXCR, TCRdb re-called the reads, giving one row per CDR3 protein. The data show under 350,000 distinct CDR3 sequences, around 60% seen once. The sequenced sample consisted of sorted CD4+, CD8+, or CD8+CD57+ T cells (not recorded which) from PBMCs. These receptors came from a human donor with severe aplastic anemia or a healthy control (not recorded which).

In this sample, this clonotype turned up many times. The genes are TRBV6-2 or TRBV6-3 and TRBJ2-5; D perhaps matches TRBD1 (6 bases). CDR3 length: 13 residues. Germline lookup yields CDR1 MNHEY and CDR2 SVGEGT. V lost 2 bases and J 4 bases, leaving 8 bases between the germline ends. The CDR3 DNA follows: TGTGCCAGCAGTTACACAGGGCCAGAGACCCAGTACTTC. It specifies CASSYTGPETQYF.

This clonotype was counted a few times. The J gene is TRBJ2-7, the V gene TRBV20-1; TRBD1 aligns across 8 bases. After removal of 6 bases from V and 2 bases from J, the junction contained 9 bases not matched to a gene. This CDR3 is 14 amino acids long. Germline CDR1 and CDR2: DFQATT and SNEGSKA (reference sequence). The CDR3 sequence is CSAEDRVTAYEQYF. The CDR3 nucleotides read TGCAGTGCCGAGGACAGGGTAACCGCCTACGAGCAGTACTTC.

This clonotype was observed many times. The rearrangement uses TRBV5-1 and TRBJ2-7; D remains ambiguous. Germline-derived CDR1 and CDR2 are SGHRS and YFSETQ. Trimming stripped 4 bases from V and 6 bases from J, with 20 bases between. The length of the CDR3 is 15 residues. The CDR3 sequence: CASSPPLTQRSEQYF. In nucleotides, the CDR3 is TGCGCCAGCAGCCCACCCCTGACCCAAAGGAGCGAGCAGTACTTC.

This clonotype was recorded a few times. The V gene is TRBV6-5, the J gene TRBJ2-7, with TRBD2 matching over 13 bases. This CDR3 is 16 amino acids long. After removal of 2 bases from V and 2 bases from J, the junction contained 3 bases not matched to a gene. Germline assignment: CDR1 MNHEY and CDR2 SVGAGI. CDR3: CASSYAGTSGAYEQYF. The CDR3 DNA reads as TGTGCCAGCAGTTACGCCGGGACTAGCGGGGCCTACGAGCAGTACTTC.

This clonotype has ten or more counts. The rearrangement uses TRBV20-1 and TRBJ2-5; 11 positions match TRBD2. The CDR3 contains 15 residues. CDR1 is DFQATT, CDR2 SNEGSKA, per germline (reference sequence). The ends lost 1 base at V and 4 bases at J; junction bases unmatched: 5. The CDR3 DNA follows: TGCAGTGCTAGAGGTAGCGGGGGGGCCCCAGAGACCCAGTACTTC. Amino acids: CSARGSGGAPETQYF.

This clonotype was counted many times. The J gene is TRBJ2-2, the V gene TRBV10-3, with 12 bases that match TRBD2. The CDR3 length is 17 residues. CDR1 is ENHRY, CDR2 SYGVKD, per germline. The V and J ends lost 10 bases and 0 bases, in that order; junction bases with no gene match: 9. The DNA of the CDR3 is TGTGCCACCAAGCTAGCGGGGGGGCAACCGAACACCGGGGAGCTGTTTTTT. Residues: CATKLAGGQPNTGELFF.

The sample holds many counts of this clonotype. V usage is TRBV20-1 and J usage is TRBJ2-7; TRBD2 matches 8 bases. There are 14 residues in the CDR3. V lost 6 bases to trimming and J lost 4 bases; unmatched junction nucleotides: 11. Germline V gene lookup returns CDR1 DFQATT and CDR2 SNEGSKA (reference sequence). The DNA of the CDR3 is TGCAGTGCCCTAGCCGGGGGGGAGGCTTACGAGCAGTACTTC. Translated: CSALAGGEAYEQYF.

This clonotype was seen just once. One end of the junction is discordant with germline, which a read error may explain. The gene calls are TRBV2 and TRBJ2-7; TRBD1 matches 9 bases. Germline-derived CDR1 and CDR2 are SNHLY and FYNNEI. This CDR3 has 14 residues. This CDR3 is CASSPDRGALERYF. CDR3 DNA: TGTGCCAGCAGCCCTGACAGGGGGGCCCTCGAGCGGTACTTC.

This chain uses TRBV29-1 with TRBJ2-5; maybe TRBD2 (6 bases). Germline CDR1 SQVTM, CDR2 ANQGSEA. The CDR3 is 13 residues long. The V end lost 8 bases, the J end lost 4 bases, and 17 bases lay between the germline ends. CDR3 sequence (DNA): TGCAGCCTCGGGACGGGCGGGACAGAGACCCAGTACTTC. It is translated as CSLGTGGTETQYF.

This chain connects TRBV7-9 to TRBJ2-2; unclear D gene. The V end lost 4 bases, the J end lost 13 bases, and 13 bases lay between the germline ends. CDR1 and CDR2 (germline): SEHNR, FQNEAQ (reference sequence). The CDR3 is 12 amino acids. CDR3 sequence (DNA): TGTGCCAGCAGCTCCAACCATCGTGTGCTGTTTTTT. This sequence encodes CASSSNHRVLFF. Drawing the rest from reference TRBV7-9 and TRBJ2-2, the complete variable domain is DTGVSQNPRHKITKRGQNVTFRCDPISEHNRLYWYRQTLGQGPEFLTYFQNEAQLEKSRLLSDRFSAERPKGSFSTLEIQRTEQGDSAMYLCASSSNHRVLFFGEGSRLTVL.

The V and J genes are TRBV24-1 and TRBJ2-1; D uncertain. Trimming removed 12 bases at V and 0 bases at J, with 8 bases between. CDR1 is KGHDR, CDR2 SFDVKD, per germline. This CDR3 spans 12 amino acids. The CDR3 spells CAAGSSYNEQFF. The CDR3 DNA sequence: TGTGCCGCCGGTAGCTCCTACAATGAGCAGTTCTTC.

This clonotype was found many times. V is TRBV10-3 and J is TRBJ1-2; 8 positions agree with TRBD1. V lost 5 bases to trimming and J lost 2 bases; unmatched junction nucleotides: 7. The CDR3 sequence is 15 residues long. The germline CDR1 and CDR2 sequences are ENHRY and SYGVKD. CDR3 sequence (DNA): TGTGCCATCAGTCCGGACAGGGTGTTGAACTATGGCTACACCTTC. Encoded protein: CAISPDRVLNYGYTF.

The chain couples TRBV20-1 to TRBJ2-5; TRBD2 matches 11 bases. V gave up 2 bases and J gave up 4 bases; unmatched junction bases: 6. Germline loops: CDR1 DFQATT, CDR2 SNEGSKA (reference sequence). CDR3 length equals 15 residues. The CDR3 nucleotides read TGCAGTGCTAGACTTAGCGGGGGGGCCGTAGAGACCCAGTACTTC. Translating it yields CSARLSGGAVETQYF.

V and J are TRBV29-1 and TRBJ1-4; maybe TRBD1 (5 bases). Germline V gene sequence: CDR1 SQVTM, CDR2 ANQGSEA. V gave up 8 bases and J gave up 5 bases, with 15 bases separating them. The CDR3 has 13 residues. CDR3 sequence (DNA): TGCAGCATTTTGGGACTGCAAAATGAAAAACTGTTTTTT. As protein: CSILGLQNEKLFF.

This clonotype was counted ten times or more. The J gene is TRBJ1-5, the V gene TRBV6-6, with D possibly matching TRBD1 (6 bases). Germline CDR1 MNHNY, CDR2 SVGAGI (reference sequence). CDR3 length: 14 residues. Trimming removed 2 bases at V and 3 bases at J, with 8 bases between. The CDR3 reads CASSYRGPNQPQHF. The CDR3 DNA sequence: TGTGCCAGCAGTTACCGGGGGCCCAATCAGCCCCAGCATTTT.

J is TRBJ2-5 and V is TRBV29-1; tentatively, D is TRBD1 or TRBD2 (5 bases each). The CDR3 spans 13 residues. Germline CDR1 reads SQVTM; CDR2 reads ANQGSEA. In nucleotides, the CDR3 is TGCAGTTGGCAGGGAAACGGGGAAGAGACCCAGTACTTC. Residues: CSWQGNGEETQYF.

Many counts were recorded for this clonotype. This chain uses TRBV20-1 with TRBJ2-5, with TRBD2 matching 8 bases. From germline, CDR1 is DFQATT and CDR2 SNEGSKA (reference sequence). V shed 0 bases and J 5 bases; nucleotides not matched to a gene: 8. The CDR3 is 15 amino acids. CDR3 DNA: TGCAGTGCTAGAGATCGGCGGGGGGACCCGGAGACCCAGTACTTC. It yields the protein CSARDRRGDPETQYF.

The chain carries TRBV2 and TRBJ2-1, with a tentative D call TRBD1 (6 bases). Germline assignment: CDR1 SNHLY and CDR2 FYNNEI. V dropped 3 bases and J dropped 3 bases, with 12 bases sitting between them. The CDR3 runs to 15 residues. The CDR3 loop reads CASSEAGENYNEQFF. The CDR3 nucleotides are TGTGCCAGCAGTGAGGCAGGGGAGAACTACAATGAGCAGTTCTTC.

At least ten counts were recorded for this clonotype. This chain connects TRBV2 to TRBJ1-1; TRBD1 aligns across 8 bases. Germline V gene sequence: CDR1 SNHLY, CDR2 FYNNEI. With V trimmed by 4 bases and J by 1 base, 2 bases remained unmatched. CDR3 length equals 14 residues. This chain's CDR3 is CASSVQGANTEAFF. Written as DNA, the CDR3 is TGTGCCAGCAGTGTCCAGGGGGCGAACACTGAAGCTTTCTTT.

This clonotype was recorded many times. The chain is built from TRBV9 and TRBJ2-2; TRBD1 aligns across 8 bases. The V gene end was trimmed by 3 bases and the J gene end by 6 bases; junction bases not matched to a gene: 10. CDR3 length: 16 residues. Germline assignment: CDR1 SGDLS and CDR2 YYNGEE. The DNA for the CDR3 is TGTGCCAGCAGCGCCCGGACAGGGAATGTTCCCGGGGAGCTGTTTTTT. Translating it yields CASSARTGNVPGELFF.

The chain carries TRBV15 and TRBJ2-5, with a tentative D call TRBD2 (6 bases). From germline, CDR1 is LNHNV and CDR2 YYDKDF (reference sequence). The CDR3 sequence is 14 residues long. Trimming pared 3 bases from V and 1 base from J, leaving 9 bases between. CDR3 loop: CATSSPGGQETQYF. The CDR3 region has the DNA TGTGCCACCAGCAGTCCCGGGGGCCAAGAGACCCAGTACTTC.